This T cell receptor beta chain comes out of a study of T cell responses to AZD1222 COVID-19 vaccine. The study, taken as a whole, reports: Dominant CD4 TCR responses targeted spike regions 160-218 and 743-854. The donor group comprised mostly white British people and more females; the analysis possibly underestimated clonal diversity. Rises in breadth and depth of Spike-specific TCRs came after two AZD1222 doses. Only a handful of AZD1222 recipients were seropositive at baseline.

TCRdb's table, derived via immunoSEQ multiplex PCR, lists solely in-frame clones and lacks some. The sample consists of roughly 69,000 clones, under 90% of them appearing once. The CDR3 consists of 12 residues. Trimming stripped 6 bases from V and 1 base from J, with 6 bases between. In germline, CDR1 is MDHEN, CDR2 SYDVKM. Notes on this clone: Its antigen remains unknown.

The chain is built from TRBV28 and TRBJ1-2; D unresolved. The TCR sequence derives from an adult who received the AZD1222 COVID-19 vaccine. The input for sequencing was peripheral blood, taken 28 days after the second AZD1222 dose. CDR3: CASSQVNYGYTF. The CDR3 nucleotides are TGTGCCAGCAGCCAGGTTAACTATGGCTACACCTTC.